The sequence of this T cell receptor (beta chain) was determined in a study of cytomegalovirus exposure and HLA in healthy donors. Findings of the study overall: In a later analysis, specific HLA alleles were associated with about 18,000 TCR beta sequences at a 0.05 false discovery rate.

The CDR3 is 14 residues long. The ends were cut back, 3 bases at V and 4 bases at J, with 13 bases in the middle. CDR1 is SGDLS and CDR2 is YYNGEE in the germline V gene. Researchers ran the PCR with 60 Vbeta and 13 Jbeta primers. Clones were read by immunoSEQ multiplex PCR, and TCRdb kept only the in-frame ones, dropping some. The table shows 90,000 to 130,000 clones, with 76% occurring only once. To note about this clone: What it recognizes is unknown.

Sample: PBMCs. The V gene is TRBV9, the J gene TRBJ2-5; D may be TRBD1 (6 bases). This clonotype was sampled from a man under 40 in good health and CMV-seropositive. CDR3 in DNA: TGTGCCAGCAGCGCACAGGGCCGGCGAGAGACCCAGTACTTC. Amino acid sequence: CASSAQGRRETQYF.